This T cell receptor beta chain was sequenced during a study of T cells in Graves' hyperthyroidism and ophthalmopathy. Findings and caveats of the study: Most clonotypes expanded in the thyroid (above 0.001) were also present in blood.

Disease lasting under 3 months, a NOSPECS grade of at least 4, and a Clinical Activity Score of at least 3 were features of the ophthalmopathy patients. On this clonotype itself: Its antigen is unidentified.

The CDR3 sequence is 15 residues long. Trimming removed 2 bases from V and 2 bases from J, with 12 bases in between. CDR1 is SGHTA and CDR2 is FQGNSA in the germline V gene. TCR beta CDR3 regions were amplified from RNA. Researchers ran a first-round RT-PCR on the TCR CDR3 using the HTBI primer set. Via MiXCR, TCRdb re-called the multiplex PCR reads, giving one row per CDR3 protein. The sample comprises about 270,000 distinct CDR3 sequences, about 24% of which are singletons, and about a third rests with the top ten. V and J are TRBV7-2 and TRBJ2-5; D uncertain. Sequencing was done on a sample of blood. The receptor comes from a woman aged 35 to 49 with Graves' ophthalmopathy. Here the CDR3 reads CASSLTLVLQETQYF. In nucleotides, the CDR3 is TGTGCCAGCAGCTTAACCCTAGTGCTACAAGAGACCCAGTACTTC.